This T cell receptor beta chain was retrieved from a study of cytotoxic CD8 clonotypes in ibrutinib-treated CLL. Study as a whole: Included were some eleven relapsed/refractory and approximately 15 treatment-naive patients, of whom about 18 were IGHV unmutated.

As regards this clone: Its antigen remains unknown. This CDR3 is also generated by other DNA sequences in the sample.

The CDR3 extends over 15 amino acids. V lost 4 bases, J lost 0 bases, and 6 bases stayed unmatched. Germline-derived CDR1 and CDR2 are SGHRS and YFSETQ. Study-wide results and caveats: On treatment, the uncommon public clonotypes contracted or remained stable. An increase in clonality occurred at ibrutinib response, followed by a return toward baseline at progression.

Clones were read by immunoSEQ multiplex PCR, and TCRdb kept only the in-frame ones, dropping some. The sample lists approximately 350,000 clones; 67% were seen once. This TCR was recovered from a human donor with chronic lymphocytic leukemia. The chain combines TRBV5-1 with TRBJ2-7; 8 bases are shared with TRBD1. The sample consisted of PBMCs, taken after 36 months of ibrutinib treatment. Here the CDR3 reads CASSIQGTGSYEQYF. The CDR3 bases are TGCGCCAGCAGCATACAAGGGACAGGCTCCTACGAGCAGTACTTC.